The clone carrying this T cell receptor beta chain was seen once. The antigen is unknown. The data stem from a study of cytomegalovirus exposure and HLA in healthy donors. On the study more broadly: The roughly 700 first-cohort repertoires shared a platform with the approximately 120 validation repertoires, as reported in a later analysis. Notes on the study in general: It was 150 or so TCR beta chains that were listed as cytomegalovirus-associated. Generally TCR sequences proved uncommon, though certain public TCRs appeared in numerous donors.

The donors were members of the validation cohort, which comprised 90 to 150 subjects and was separate from the first cohort of 666 subjects. V was pared by 0 bases and J by 1 base, with 2 bases of the junction left unmatched. The CDR3 spans 17 residues. CDR1 and CDR2 from the germline V gene are LNHNV and YYDKDF (reference sequence). Repertoires were generated with immunoSEQ multiplex PCR, while TCRdb's copy carries only in-frame clones and drops some. The sample carries tens of thousands of clones, roughly 94% recorded once. The rearrangement uses TRBV15 and TRBJ2-2, with TRBD2 matching 10 bases. This TCR was sampled from a woman aged 18 to 35 in good health and CMV-seronegative. Source material: PBMCs. CDR3 in DNA: TGTGCCACCAGCAGAGAATGGACTAGCGGGAACACCGGGGAGCTGTTTTTT. It is translated as CATSREWTSGNTGELFF.